This TCR beta chain was captured in a study of blood T cell repertoires in COVID-19. Study processing details: The authors estimated nucleated cell counts from reference gene primer amplification. Sequencing was performed with immunoSEQ multiplex PCR; in TCRdb, only in-frame clones are kept and a portion is missing. The DNA was the basis for D and trimming; V, J and clone size are from that table. Altogether about 100,000 clones are present, around three quarters being singletons, with the ten largest covering nearly 9%. CDR3 length equals 14 residues. Trimming removed 1 base from V and 7 bases from J, with 13 bases in between. Germline CDR1 is SEHNR and CDR2 is FQNEAQ (reference sequence).

The genes are TRBV7-9 and TRBJ1-1; D is unclear. This clonotype originated in a man aged 45 to 65 who had recovered from COVID-19. The sequenced material came from peripheral blood. The CDR3 protein is CASSLGGAVDEAFF. The CDR3 DNA follows: TGTGCCAGCAGCTTAGGCGGCGCAGTAGATGAAGCTTTCTTT.